This T cell receptor beta chain was observed in a study of blood T cell repertoires in COVID-19. Study in general: From T cells, B-cell-depleted T cells, or PBMCs came the material, which was cDNA or gDNA.

Original handling: Counts of nucleated cells, estimated from reference gene primer amplification, were obtained. The protocol was immunoSEQ multiplex PCR, while the TCRdb copy is restricted to in-frame clones and leaves out a portion. V, J and clone size are those of that table, while D and trimming were read from the DNA. The table lists about 130,000 clones, about 80% of them singletons. From germline, CDR1 is SGHRS and CDR2 YFSETQ. With V trimmed by 2 bases and J by 9 bases, 4 bases remained unmatched. This CDR3 is built from 12 residues. This clonotype originated in a woman of 80 years or more with acute or convalescent COVID-19. Sequenced input: peripheral blood. This chain links TRBV5-1 with TRBJ1-1; the match to TRBD1 covers 7 bases. The CDR3 sequence is CASSLGTDQAFF. Written as DNA, the CDR3 is TGCGCCAGCAGCTTAGGGACAGATCAAGCTTTCTTT. Full variable domain (remainder filled in from reference TRBV5-1 and TRBJ1-1): KAGVTQTPRYLIKTRGQQVTLSCSPISGHRSVSWYQQTPGQGLQFLFEYFSETQRNKGNFPGRFSGRQFSNSRSEMNVSTLELGDSALYLCASSLGTDQAFFGQGTRLTVV.